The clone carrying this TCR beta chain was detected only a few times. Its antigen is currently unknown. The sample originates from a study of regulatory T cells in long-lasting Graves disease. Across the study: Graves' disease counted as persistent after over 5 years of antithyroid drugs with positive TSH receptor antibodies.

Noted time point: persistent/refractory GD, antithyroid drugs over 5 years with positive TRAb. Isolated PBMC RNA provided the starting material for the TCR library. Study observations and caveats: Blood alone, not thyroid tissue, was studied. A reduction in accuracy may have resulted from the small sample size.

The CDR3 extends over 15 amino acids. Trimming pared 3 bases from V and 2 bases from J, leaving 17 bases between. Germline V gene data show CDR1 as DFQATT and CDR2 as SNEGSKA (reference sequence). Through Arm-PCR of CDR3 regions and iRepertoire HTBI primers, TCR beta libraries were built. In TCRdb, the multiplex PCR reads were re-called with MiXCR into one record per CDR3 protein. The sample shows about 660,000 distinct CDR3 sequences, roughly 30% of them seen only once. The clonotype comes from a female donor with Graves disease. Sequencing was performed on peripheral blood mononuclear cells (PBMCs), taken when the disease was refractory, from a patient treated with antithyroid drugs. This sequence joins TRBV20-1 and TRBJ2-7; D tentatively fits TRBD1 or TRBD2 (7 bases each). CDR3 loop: CSARRYPGGAYEQYF. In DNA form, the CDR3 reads TGCAGTGCTAGGAGGTATCCAGGGGGGGCCTACGAGCAGTACTTC.